Presented here are 18 T cell receptor beta chains from one specimen sequenced in a study of response to subunit inactivated influenza vaccine. TCRdb re-called the RT-PCR reads through MiXCR, storing one row per CDR3 protein. The sample shows just over 300,000 distinct CDR3 sequences, 21% of them seen only once. The source was PBMCs from blood, collected 21 months after vaccination. Every receptor here comes from a man between 50 and 69 years old who received an inactivated influenza vaccine.

This clonotype came up a few times. The rearrangement joins TRBV5-1 to TRBJ2-7; maybe TRBD2 (5 bases). V was pared by 2 bases and J by 2 bases, with 11 bases between. Germline V gene sequence: CDR1 SGHRS, CDR2 YFSETQ. The CDR3 consists of 14 residues. The CDR3 reads CASSFERRAYEQYF. The CDR3 nucleotides read TGCGCCAGCAGCTTCGAGCGGCGGGCCTACGAGCAGTACTTC.

The chain has TRBV9 and TRBJ1-1; tentatively, D is TRBD1 (5 bases). The CDR3 has 14 amino acids. Germline V gene lookup returns CDR1 SGDLS and CDR2 YYNGEE. Trimming cost V 4 bases and J 6 bases, with 16 bases left between them. In DNA, the CDR3 is TGTGCCAGCAGCCCCAGGGATAATGGGGCTGAAGCTTTCTTT. This codes for CASSPRDNGAEAFF.

There are a few counts of this clonotype. This chain joins TRBV6-4 and TRBJ1-2; D call uncertain. The length of the CDR3 is 14 residues. V shed 5 bases and J shed 7 bases, with 17 bases lying between them. Per germline, CDR1 MRHNA and CDR2 SNTAGT. DNA of the CDR3: TGTGCCAGCAGTCTTGACCCAGGAGTTGGTGGCTACACCTTC. It specifies CASSLDPGVGGYTF.

The chain links TRBV7-9 to TRBJ1-1; TRBD1 aligns across 8 bases. After removal of 5 bases from V and 12 bases from J, the junction contained 8 bases not matched to a gene. CDR3 length equals 12 residues. In germline, CDR1 is SEHNR, CDR2 FQNEAQ (reference sequence). CDR3 in DNA: TGTGCCAGCAGCCCAGGGACAGGCGTTACTTTCTTT. It specifies CASSPGTGVTFF.

This clonotype was picked up a small number of times. The chain employs TRBV5-1 and TRBJ1-6; no definite D call. V was pared by 5 bases and J by 15 bases, with 9 bases between. CDR3 length: 10 residues. Germline CDR1 reads SGHRS; CDR2 reads YFSETQ. CDR3 sequence: CASSPSDLHF. The CDR3 DNA sequence: TGCGCCAGCAGTCCCAGTGACCTCCACTTT.

This clonotype was seen a handful of times. The V call is TRBV12-3 or TRBV12-4, the J call TRBJ2-2; 8 nucleotides line up with TRBD1. The V segment lost 6 bases and the J segment 7 bases; nucleotides outside the gene matches: 4. This CDR3 comprises 13 residues. The CDR3 bases are TGTGCCAGCAGCCGGACAGGGCTCGGGGAGCTGTTTTTT. It codes for CASSRTGLGELFF.

This clonotype has more than one count but fewer than ten. This chain connects TRBV29-1 to TRBJ1-1; 9 nucleotides line up with TRBD1. Germline V gene lookup returns CDR1 SQVTM and CDR2 ANQGSEA. The CDR3 is made up of 13 amino acids. The trim removed 3 bases at V and 8 bases at J, leaving 7 bases unmatched. The CDR3 loop reads CSVDPEDRGEAFF. The CDR3 bases are TGCAGCGTTGACCCTGAGGACAGGGGAGAAGCTTTCTTT.

In this sample, this clonotype turned up many times. This chain links TRBV7-9 with TRBJ2-7, with D perhaps TRBD1 (6 bases). With 1 base removed from V and 0 bases from J, the gap between germline ends came to 10 bases. Germline V lookup: CDR1 SEHNR, CDR2 FQNEAQ (reference sequence). There are 15 residues in the CDR3. For the CDR3, the DNA is TGTGCCAGCAGCTTAGGAGGACAGCTCTCCTACGAGCAGTACTTC. Translation: CASSLGGQLSYEQYF.

This clonotype was counted between two and nine times. The J gene is TRBJ2-2, the V gene TRBV20-1; no definite D call. Trimming removed 3 bases from V and 0 bases from J, with 8 bases in between. The CDR3 loop spans 14 amino acids. Germline CDR1 reads DFQATT; CDR2 reads SNEGSKA (reference sequence). The CDR3 sequence is CSASNGANTGELFF. DNA of the CDR3: TGCAGTGCTAGTAATGGGGCGAACACCGGGGAGCTGTTTTTT.

This clonotype was found many times. This chain joins TRBV12-3 or TRBV12-4 and TRBJ1-2; D is undetermined. V shed 4 bases and J shed 5 bases, with 14 bases lying between them. The CDR3 consists of 14 residues. The CDR3 reads CASSSHKIAYGYTF. The CDR3 nucleotides are TGTGCCAGCAGTTCCCACAAGATTGCGTATGGCTACACCTTC.

This clonotype has just a few counts. The rearrangement uses TRBV29-1 and TRBJ2-3, with D possibly TRBD1 on 6 matching bases. The germline gives CDR1 SQVTM, CDR2 ANQGSEA. V was trimmed by 6 bases and J by 0 bases, leaving 10 bases between them. The CDR3 runs 13 residues. In DNA form, the CDR3 reads TGCAGCGTGTACAGGGATAGCACAGATACGCAGTATTTT. Translated, it gives CSVYRDSTDTQYF.

The table lists this clonotype with a few counts. This rearrangement joins TRBV5-1 to TRBJ2-7; D unclear. Deletions cut 2 bases from V and 2 bases from J, with 14 bases between. The CDR3 has 15 residues. The germline CDR1 and CDR2 sequences are SGHRS and YFSETQ. CDR3 loop: CASSFGWAEPYEQYF. The DNA of the CDR3 is TGCGCCAGCAGCTTTGGGTGGGCAGAACCCTACGAGCAGTACTTC.

This clonotype was observed a few times. The rearrangement joins TRBV20-1 to TRBJ2-3, with D tentatively TRBD2 (5 bases). Germline CDR1 reads DFQATT; CDR2 reads SNEGSKA (reference sequence). There are 14 residues in the CDR3. V lost 0 bases, J lost 2 bases, and 9 bases lay in between. The CDR3 DNA sequence: TGCAGTGCTAGAGAGGACGGGAACACAGATACGCAGTATTTT. Its protein is CSAREDGNTDTQYF.

This rearrangement joins TRBV20-1 to TRBJ2-2; D is undetermined. There are 14 residues in the CDR3. Looked up from germline, CDR1 is DFQATT and CDR2 is SNEGSKA (reference sequence). V lost 3 bases and J 0 bases, leaving 8 bases between the germline ends. The CDR3 nucleotides are TGCAGTGCTAGGGACCCCGCGAACACCGGGGAGCTGTTTTTT. It translates to CSARDPANTGELFF.

This clonotype occurred many times. The chain links TRBV3-1 to TRBJ2-7; TRBD2 matches at 11 bases. This CDR3 region has 14 residues. The germline V gene encodes CDR1 LGHDT and CDR2 YNNKEL (reference sequence). J gave up 3 bases and V 4 bases, and 2 bases lay outside the gene matches. CDR3 protein: CASSLGTSGYEQYF. The CDR3 DNA is TGTGCCAGCAGCCTCGGGACTAGCGGCTACGAGCAGTACTTC.

This chain joins TRBV20-1 and TRBJ1-6; D not certain. The germline gives CDR1 DFQATT, CDR2 SNEGSKA (reference sequence). V was pared by 3 bases and J by 0 bases, with 9 bases between. This CDR3 contains 15 residues. CDR3 in amino acids: CSASLEGSYNSPLHF. The CDR3, as DNA: TGCAGTGCTAGTCTGGAGGGCTCCTATAATTCACCCCTCCACTTT.

This clonotype has a handful of counts. The rearrangement joins TRBV29-1 to TRBJ1-1, with 7 bases aligning to TRBD1. CDR3 length: 12 amino acids. The junction had 4 bases not matched to a gene; V was cut back by 8 bases and J by 1 base. Germline assignment: CDR1 SQVTM and CDR2 ANQGSEA. DNA for the CDR3: TGCAGCTCGGACAGGAAGAACACTGAAGCTTTCTTT. Its protein product is CSSDRKNTEAFF. The whole variable domain, filled in from reference TRBV29-1 and TRBJ1-1, reads SAVISQKPSRDICQRGTSLTIQCQVDSQVTMMFWYRQQPGQSLTLIATANQGSEATYESGFVIDKFPISRPNLTFSTLTVSNMSPEDSSIYLCSSDRKNTEAFFGQGTRLTVV.

This clonotype has only a few counts. The chain uses TRBV6-1 and TRBJ2-1, with TRBD2 matching 7 bases. CDR1 MNHNS and CDR2 SASEGT come from the germline V gene. Germline trimming cut 7 bases from V and 9 bases from J; bases unmatched to any gene: 9. CDR3 size: 13 residues. CDR3 residues: CASMKLREGEQFF. The CDR3 DNA reads TGTGCCAGCATGAAGCTCAGGGAGGGTGAGCAGTTCTTC.